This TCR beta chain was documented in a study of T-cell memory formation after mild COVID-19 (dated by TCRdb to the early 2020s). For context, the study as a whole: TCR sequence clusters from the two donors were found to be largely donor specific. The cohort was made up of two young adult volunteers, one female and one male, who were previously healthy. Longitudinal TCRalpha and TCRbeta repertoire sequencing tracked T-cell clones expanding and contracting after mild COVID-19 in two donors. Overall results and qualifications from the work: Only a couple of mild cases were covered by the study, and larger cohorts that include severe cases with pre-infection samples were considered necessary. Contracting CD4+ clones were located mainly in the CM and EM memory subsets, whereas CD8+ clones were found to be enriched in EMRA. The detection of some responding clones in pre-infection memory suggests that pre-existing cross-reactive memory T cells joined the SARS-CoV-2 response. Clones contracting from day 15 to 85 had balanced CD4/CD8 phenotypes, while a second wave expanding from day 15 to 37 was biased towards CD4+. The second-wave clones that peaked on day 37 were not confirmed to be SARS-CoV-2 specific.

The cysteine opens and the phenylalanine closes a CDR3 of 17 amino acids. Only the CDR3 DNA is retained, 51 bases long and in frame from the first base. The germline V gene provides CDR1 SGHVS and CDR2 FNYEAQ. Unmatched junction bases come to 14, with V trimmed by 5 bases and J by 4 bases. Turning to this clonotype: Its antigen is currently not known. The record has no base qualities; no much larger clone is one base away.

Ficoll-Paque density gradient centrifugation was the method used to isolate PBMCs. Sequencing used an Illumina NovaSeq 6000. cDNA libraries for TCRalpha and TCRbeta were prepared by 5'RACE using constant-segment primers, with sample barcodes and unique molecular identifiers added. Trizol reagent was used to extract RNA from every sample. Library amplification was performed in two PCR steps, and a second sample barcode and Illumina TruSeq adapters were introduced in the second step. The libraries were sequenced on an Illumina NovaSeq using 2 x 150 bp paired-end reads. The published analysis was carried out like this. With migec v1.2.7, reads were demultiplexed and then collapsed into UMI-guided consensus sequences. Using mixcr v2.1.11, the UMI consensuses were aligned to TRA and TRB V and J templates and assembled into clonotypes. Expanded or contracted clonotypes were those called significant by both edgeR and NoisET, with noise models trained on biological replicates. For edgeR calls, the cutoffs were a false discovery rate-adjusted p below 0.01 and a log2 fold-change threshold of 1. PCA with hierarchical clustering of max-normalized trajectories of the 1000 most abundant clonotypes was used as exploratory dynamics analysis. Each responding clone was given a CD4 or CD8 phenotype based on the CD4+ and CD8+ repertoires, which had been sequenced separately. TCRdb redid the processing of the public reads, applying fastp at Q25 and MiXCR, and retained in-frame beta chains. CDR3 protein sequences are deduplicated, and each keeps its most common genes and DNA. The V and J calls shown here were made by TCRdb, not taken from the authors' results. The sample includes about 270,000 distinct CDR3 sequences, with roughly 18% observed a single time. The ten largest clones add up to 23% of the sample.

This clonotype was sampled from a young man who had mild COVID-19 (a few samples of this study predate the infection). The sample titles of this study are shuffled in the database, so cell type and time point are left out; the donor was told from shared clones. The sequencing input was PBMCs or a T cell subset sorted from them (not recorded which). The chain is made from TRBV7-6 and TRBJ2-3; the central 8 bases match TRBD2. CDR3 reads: CASSPILGTSGSDTQYF. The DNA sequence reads TGTGCCAGCAGCCCCATCCTCGGGACTAGTGGATCAGATACGCAGTATTTT.